The present entry profiles one T cell receptor (beta chain) with its context. Its antigen is currently not known. Base qualities are not at hand, and no much larger clone is one base apart. TCRbeta CDR3 regions were amplified from genomic DNA by means of the immunoSEQ Assay, a bias-controlled multiplex PCR. On the authors' methods: The number of nucleated cells in each sample was estimated from the amplification of reference gene primers within the assay. Sequence reads were collapsed and filtered to measure the absolute abundance of every unique TCRbeta CDR3 rearrangement. For each sample, productive Simpson clonality was calculated by taking the square root of Simpson's diversity index across productive rearrangements. This is the immuneACCESS table as TCRdb keeps it, with only in-frame sequences that have V and J called. A part of the clones is gone; compared with another copy, unresolved V genes explain less than half, and the rest is unexplained. V and J calls and clone size follow that table, whereas D and trimming were derived from the DNA. The sample table records roughly 200,000 clones; around 83% of these occur just once. The ten largest clones add up to approximately 8.6% of the sample.

This sample was included in a study of blood T cell repertoires in COVID-19 (dated by TCRdb to 2020 to 2021). Notes on the research overall: The collaborator samples originated in the United States, Italy and Spain and spanned the acute and convalescent phases of COVID-19. The material from the prospective study consisted of cDNA or gDNA derived from T cells, B-cell-depleted T cells, or PBMCs. Subjects who had been exposed to COVID-19, were actively infected with it, or had recovered from it provided the deeply sampled blood TCRbeta repertoires that made up the dataset. The repertoires were made available in a free public database intended to serve as a resource for research on the immune response to SARS-CoV-2. Samples came from the ongoing ImmuneRACE study (first 160 participants) plus 1,254 subjects from 6 global collaborators. Nearly every sample came with metadata listing a de-identified subject ID, COVID-19 status, age in years and sex. Where available, HLA class I and class II types were taken from metadata supplied by the sample provider and were not determined by assay-based typing. The investigation overall reported the following: The amount of clinical and demographic metadata varied by source and participant and was provided uncurated.

Each collaborating institution followed its own protocols to collect whole blood in K2EDTA tubes. For TCRbeta analysis, collaborator samples were shipped as frozen whole blood, as isolated PBMCs, or as DNA extracted from either sample type. The TCR comes from a man aged 40-50 years with active or convalescent COVID-19. The sample consisted of peripheral blood.

CDR3 sequence: CASRTSEEETQYF. The nucleotide sequence is TGCGCCAGCAGGACTAGCGAGGAAGAGACCCAGTACTTC. In this chain, TRBV5-1 is recombined with TRBJ2-5; the central 8 bases match TRBD2. V is pruned by 5 bases and J by 3 bases, leaving 3 bases of the junction without a gene match. The CDR3 sequence holds 13 residues, the cysteine and phenylalanine included. The read is trimmed to its CDR3 DNA, 39 bases read in frame from base 1. For CDR1 and CDR2, the germline V gene lists SGHRS and YFSETQ.